The 29 T cell receptor beta chains below were found in one sample sequenced in a study of blood T cell repertoires in COVID-19. Only in-frame clones appear in the TCRdb table, and some are missing; sequencing was by immunoSEQ multiplex PCR. Of 150,000 to 200,000 clones listed, 65% to 85% are singletons. Sequences were obtained from peripheral blood. Receptors were obtained from a woman in her 30s with acute or convalescent COVID-19.

The chain links TRBV27 to TRBJ2-1; D might be TRBD1 (5 bases). The germline V gene has CDR1 MNHEY and CDR2 SMNVEV (reference sequence). Trimming pared 6 bases from V and 7 bases from J, leaving 13 bases between. CDR3 size: 13 residues. Here the CDR3 reads CASSPGMGNEQFF. The CDR3 DNA sequence: TGTGCCAGCAGCCCAGGGATGGGGAATGAGCAGTTCTTC.

This CDR3 reads CASSQAVISPLHF. DNA of the CDR3: TGTGCCAGCAGCCAAGCCGTTATTTCACCCCTCCACTTT. The rearrangement uses TRBV3-1 (or the pseudogene TRBV3-2) and TRBJ1-6; no clear D. V was clipped by 1 base and J by 9 bases, with 7 bases between them. CDR3 length equals 13 residues. Germline assignment: CDR1 LGHDT and CDR2 YNNKEL (reference sequence).

This clone was seen only a few times. The chain joins TRBV5-4 to TRBJ2-5, with D possibly matching TRBD1 (7 bases). This CDR3 region has 14 residues. Germline CDR1 is SGHNT and CDR2 is YYREEE (reference sequence). V was clipped by 4 bases and J by 2 bases, with 12 bases between them. The CDR3 DNA follows: TGTGCCAGCAGCACGGGGGACAGACAAGAGACCCAGTACTTC. Protein sequence: CASSTGDRQETQYF.

About this clone: The identical CDR3 is also encoded by other nucleotide sequences in the sample. V and J are TRBV7-2 and TRBJ2-1, with D perhaps TRBD2 (6 bases). This CDR3 has 15 amino acids. The ends were cut back, 0 bases at V and 0 bases at J, with 6 bases in the middle. The V gene's germline CDR1 is SGHTA and CDR2 FQGNSA. The CDR3 DNA is TGTGCCAGCAGCTTAGCGCGGGGCTCCTACAATGAGCAGTTCTTC. This gives the protein CASSLARGSYNEQFF.

The chain couples TRBV28 to TRBJ2-3; tentative D call: TRBD2 (5 bases). Germline V gives CDR1 MDHEN, CDR2 SYDVKM. V dropped 3 bases and J dropped 6 bases, with 13 bases sitting between them. This CDR3 is built from 14 residues. In nucleotides, the CDR3 is TGTGCCAGCAGTTTTTCGATTCTAGCCGATACGCAGTATTTT. Protein: CASSFSILADTQYF.

V usage is TRBV30 and J usage is TRBJ1-2; TRBD1 might be the D (6 bases). The V end lost 2 bases, the J end lost 1 base, and 17 bases lay between the germline ends. CDR1 and CDR2 from the germline V gene are GTSNPN and SVGIG (reference sequence). The CDR3 loop spans 16 amino acids. The CDR3 DNA reads TGTGCCTGGAGTCTCGACAGGAGTTTTGTTAACTATGGCTACACCTTC. Protein sequence: CAWSLDRSFVNYGYTF.

The chain joins TRBV5-6 to TRBJ1-3, with 10 bases aligning to TRBD1. There are 16 residues in the CDR3. Germline-derived CDR1 and CDR2 are SGHDT and YYEEEE. Losses at the gene ends were 2 bases for V and 3 bases for J; bases not matched to a gene: 5. Here the CDR3 reads CASSFAGTGVGNTIYF. DNA for the CDR3: TGTGCCAGCAGCTTTGCCGGGACAGGGGTTGGAAACACCATATATTTT.

V and J are TRBV18 and TRBJ2-7; 10 bases match TRBD2. V shed 4 bases, J shed 3 bases, and the junction held 6 bases outside the gene matches. The length of the CDR3 is 15 residues. CDR1 is KGHSH, CDR2 LQKENI, per germline. In DNA, the CDR3 is TGTGCCAGCTCACAGCAAGCGGGAGGGTTCTACGAGCAGTACTTC. Its protein product is CASSQQAGGFYEQYF.

This rearrangement joins TRBV27 to TRBJ1-2; 9 positions agree with TRBD1. Germline V gene data show CDR1 as MNHEY and CDR2 as SMNVEV (reference sequence). The CDR3 is 14 residues long. V was pared by 2 bases and J by 5 bases, with 3 bases of the junction left unmatched. The CDR3 spells CASSLTGGGYGYTF. CDR3 in DNA: TGTGCCAGCAGTTTAACAGGGGGCGGTTATGGCTACACCTTC.

The chain uses TRBV9 and TRBJ2-3, with TRBD2 identical over 8 bases. J lost 0 bases, V lost 4 bases, and 7 bases had no gene match. The CDR3 consists of 16 residues. Per the germline V gene, CDR1 is SGDLS and CDR2 is YYNGEE. As DNA, the CDR3 is TGTGCCAGCAGCCGCCGGGGGGGGACTAGCACAGATACGCAGTATTTT. As protein: CASSRRGGTSTDTQYF.

This clone has a single count. This sequence joins TRBV11-2 and TRBJ2-1; D is unresolved. The V gene lost 0 bases and the J gene lost 9 bases, with 12 bases spanning the gap. From germline, CDR1 is SGHAT and CDR2 FQNNGV. This CDR3 contains 14 residues. The CDR3 loop is CASSLDLVVSEQFF. The CDR3 region has the DNA TGTGCCAGCAGCTTAGATCTTGTCGTGAGTGAGCAGTTCTTC.

The rearrangement links TRBV9 to TRBJ1-1, with 7 bases matching TRBD1. Per the germline V gene, CDR1 is SGDLS and CDR2 is YYNGEE. The V and J ends lost 6 bases and 4 bases, in that order; junction bases with no gene match: 6. The length of the CDR3 is 13 residues. The CDR3 DNA sequence: TGTGCCAGCAACTTAGACAGGGCCACTGAAGCTTTCTTT. It encodes CASNLDRATEAFF.

V and J are TRBV3-1 (or the pseudogene TRBV3-2) and TRBJ1-3; no clear D gene. The CDR3 length is 15 residues. Germline CDR1 is LGHDT and CDR2 is YNNKEL (reference sequence). V was pared by 0 bases and J by 2 bases, with 8 bases between. CDR3 sequence reads: CASSQDSGPGNTIYF. CDR3 coding DNA: TGTGCCAGCAGCCAAGATTCAGGCCCTGGAAACACCATATATTTT.

The chain carries TRBV6-2 or TRBV6-3 and TRBJ2-2, with 14 bases that match TRBD2. This CDR3 is built from 17 residues. Trimming removed 5 bases from V and 6 bases from J; junction bases left unmatched: 8. Germline CDR1 and CDR2: MNHEY and SVGEGT. The CDR3 is CASSTTSGRAKPGELFF. DNA of the CDR3: TGTGCCAGCAGTACGACTAGCGGGAGGGCCAAACCCGGGGAGCTGTTTTTT.

Written as DNA, the CDR3 is TGTGCCAGCAGCGAGATAGCACCAACAGATACGCAGTATTTT. This sequence encodes CASSEIAPTDTQYF. The chain links TRBV9 to TRBJ2-3; D is undetermined. V was shortened by 3 bases and J by 3 bases, with 11 bases between the two germline ends. The CDR3 length is 14 residues. Germline CDR1 reads SGDLS; CDR2 reads YYNGEE.

The chain links TRBV29-1 to TRBJ1-2; D remains unclear. Germline V gene data show CDR1 as SQVTM and CDR2 as ANQGSEA. The V and J ends lost 3 bases and 7 bases respectively, with 9 bases between them. The length of the CDR3 is 11 residues. For the CDR3, the DNA is TGCAGCGTTGATTTGGGAGCTGGCTACACCTTC. It is translated as CSVDLGAGYTF.

A single count supports this clone. The CDR3 sequence is CASSLARERVGNEQFF. CDR3 in DNA: TGTGCCAGCAGCTTAGCGCGGGAGCGGGTGGGGAATGAGCAGTTCTTC. This rearrangement joins TRBV11-2 to TRBJ2-1, with 7 bases identical to TRBD2. CDR1 SGHAT and CDR2 FQNNGV come from the germline V gene. CDR3 size: 16 residues. V dropped 1 base and J dropped 7; count of bases not matched to a gene: 10.

The chain combines TRBV30 with TRBJ2-7; TRBD1 matches at 9 bases. The CDR3 spans 13 residues. V was clipped by 3 bases and J by 4 bases; unmatched bases: 4. Germline values: CDR1 GTSNPN, CDR2 SVGIG (reference sequence). CDR3 nucleotide sequence: TGTGCCTGGAGAGGACAGGGGAGGTACGAGCAGTACTTC. It codes for CAWRGQGRYEQYF.

This clone was seen more than once but under ten times. This chain links TRBV30 with TRBJ1-2, with 7 bases matching TRBD1. J was trimmed by 6 bases and V by 2 bases; bases with no gene match: 0. CDR3 length: 11 residues. Per the germline V gene, CDR1 is GTSNPN and CDR2 is SVGIG (reference sequence). CDR3 loop: CAWSTGDGYTF. As DNA, the CDR3 is TGTGCCTGGAGTACAGGGGATGGCTACACCTTC.

The table lists this clone with a count of one. This chain connects TRBV6-6 to TRBJ1-1; D might be TRBD1 (6 bases). V was cut by 2 bases and J by 1 base, with 14 bases left in between. The CDR3 sequence is 16 residues long. Germline CDR1 is MNHNY and CDR2 is SVGAGI (reference sequence). The CDR3, as DNA: TGTGCCAGCAGTTACGGGATCGACAGGCCGAACACTGAAGCTTTCTTT. Translation: CASSYGIDRPNTEAFF.

This clone was picked up a small number of times. The rearrangement joins TRBV13 to TRBJ1-1; D unclear. CDR1 is PRHDT, CDR2 FYEKMQ, per germline (reference sequence). Trimming shortened V by 3 bases and J by 4 bases, and 9 bases separated the two germline ends. This CDR3 has 13 residues. The CDR3 DNA reads TGTGCCAGCAGCTTCTCCTGGAGCACTGAAGCTTTCTTT. Its protein product is CASSFSWSTEAFF.

In this sample, this clone turned up many times. The chain is built from TRBV25-1 and TRBJ2-2, with a weak D call TRBD1 (6 bases). Germline CDR1 reads MGHDK; CDR2 reads SYGVNS. This CDR3 has 14 residues. V gave up 6 bases and J gave up 1 base, with 9 bases separating them. CDR3 region: CASRETGNTGELFF. The CDR3 DNA reads as TGTGCCAGCAGGGAGACAGGGAACACCGGGGAGCTGTTTTTT.

This rearrangement joins TRBV4-1 to TRBJ1-3, with D possibly being TRBD1 (6 bases). Per the germline V gene, CDR1 is MGHRA and CDR2 is YSYEKL. The CDR3 sequence is 16 residues long. Trimming left V 0 bases short and J 5 bases short, with 14 bases between. The CDR3 sequence: CASSQDSDSQRNTIYF. CDR3 DNA: TGCGCCAGCAGCCAAGATTCGGACAGCCAAAGAAACACCATATATTTT.

The V call is TRBV6-5, the J call TRBJ1-2, with a weak D call TRBD1 (6 bases). V was pared by 2 bases and J by 1 base, with 8 bases between. There are 14 residues in the CDR3. Germline V gene sequence: CDR1 MNHEY, CDR2 SVGAGI. The CDR3 is CASSYLTGNYGYTF. CDR3 DNA: TGTGCCAGCAGTTACCTGACAGGTAACTATGGCTACACCTTC.

The chain carries TRBV6-5 and TRBJ2-5, with D possibly TRBD1 on 6 matching bases. Per the germline V gene, CDR1 is MNHEY and CDR2 is SVGAGI. This CDR3 region has 14 residues. Trimming cost V 9 bases and J 0 bases, with 14 bases left between them. CDR3 protein: CASTTGWYQETQYF. The CDR3 nucleotides read TGTGCCAGTACTACAGGGTGGTACCAAGAGACCCAGTACTTC.

The chain carries TRBV7-9 and TRBJ2-3; 16 bases fit TRBD2. This CDR3 comprises 17 residues. J gave up 3 bases and V 4 bases, and 4 bases lay outside the gene matches. CDR1 SEHNR and CDR2 FQNEAQ come from the germline V gene (reference sequence). CDR3 in amino acids: CASSWGLAGGPTDTQYF. The CDR3 DNA sequence: TGTGCCAGCAGCTGGGGACTAGCGGGGGGGCCGACAGATACGCAGTATTTT.

The chain joins TRBV7-3 to TRBJ2-3; 12 positions match TRBD2. Looked up from germline, CDR1 is SGHTA and CDR2 is FQGTGA. Trimming took 1 base from V and 4 from J; bases not matched to a gene: 0. CDR3 length: 15 amino acids. The CDR3 here is CASSLRLAGADTQYF. Here the CDR3 DNA reads TGTGCCAGCAGCTTAAGACTAGCGGGGGCAGATACGCAGTATTTT.

The gene calls are TRBV6-5 and TRBJ1-3; the match to TRBD1 covers 9 bases. Unmatched junction bases numbered 5, after V lost 5 bases and J lost 6 bases. The CDR3 sequence is 14 residues long. Germline loops: CDR1 MNHEY, CDR2 SVGAGI. CDR3: CASSPRTGVNTIYF. In DNA form, the CDR3 reads TGTGCCAGCAGTCCCAGGACAGGGGTAAACACCATATATTTT.

In this sample, this clone turned up a few times. The rearrangement joins TRBV19 to TRBJ2-1; 8 bases are a match to TRBD2. Germline values: CDR1 LNHDA, CDR2 SQIVND (reference sequence). The CDR3 runs 14 residues. Losses at the gene ends were 9 bases for V and 7 bases for J; bases not matched to a gene: 11. CDR3 sequence reads: CASLQAGVVNEQFF. The CDR3 DNA follows: TGTGCCAGCCTTCAAGCGGGAGTGGTAAATGAGCAGTTCTTC.